These T cell receptor beta chains were read from a single sample in a study of shared clonotypes between healthy human individuals. Sequencing was performed with immunoSEQ multiplex PCR; in TCRdb, only in-frame clones are kept and a portion is missing. The sample holds about 980,000 clones, 76% seen once. Sequences were obtained from memory CD4+ T cells sorted from blood. The source is a man aged 18 to 30 in good health. The CDR3 runs from the conserved cysteine through the conserved F or W. A D gene is named only where the DNA matches it firmly. Clone size is stated in some rows and not others, as once, few, many or a class when expanded.

d_call	v_call	clone_size	j_call	cdr3_aa	cdr3_nt
TRBD1	TRBV6-1	.	TRBJ1-4	CASSRGQSNEKLFF	TGTGCCAGCAGTAGGGGGCAGTCTAATGAAAAACTGTTTTTT
.	TRBV5-4	few	TRBJ2-3	CASSQSTDTQYF	TGTGCCAGCAGCCAAAGCACAGATACGCAGTATTTT
.	TRBV5-4	.	TRBJ2-2	CASSRALNTGELFF	TGTGCCAGCAGCCGGGCCCTCAACACCGGGGAGCTGTTTTTT
.	TRBV5-6	once	TRBJ1-1	CASSLTGGKRDDTEAFF	TGTGCCAGCAGCTTGACTGGGGGCAAGCGCGATGACACTGAAGCTTTCTTT
.	TRBV25-1	.	TRBJ2-7	CASSRAGNLYEQYF	TGTGCCAGCAGTCGGGCGGGGAACCTCTACGAGCAGTACTTC
.	TRBV9	once	TRBJ1-1	CASSVGDPMSTEAFF	TGTGCCAGCAGCGTAGGAGACCCTATGTCCACTGAAGCTTTCTTT
.	TRBV11-1	few	TRBJ1-1	CASSLGGTTEAFF	TGTGCCAGCAGCTTAGGAGGCACAACTGAAGCTTTCTTT
TRBD2	TRBV5-4	.	TRBJ2-3	CASSLGLAGVDTQYF	TGTGCCAGCAGCTTGGGGCTAGCGGGAGTAGATACGCAGTATTTT
TRBD1	TRBV6-5	few	TRBJ1-6	CASSGQGRETLHF	TGTGCCAGCAGTGGACAGGGGAGGGAAACCCTCCACTTT
.	TRBV7-8	.	TRBJ1-6	CASSLDEGPLHF	TGTGCCAGCAGCTTAGACGAGGGACCCCTCCACTTT
.	TRBV30	once	TRBJ2-3	CAWRGGVFTDTQYF	TGTGCCTGGAGAGGCGGTGTGTTCACAGATACGCAGTATTTT
TRBD1	TRBV5-1	few	TRBJ1-1	CASSLDRGNTEAFF	TGCGCCAGCAGCTTGGACAGGGGGAACACTGAAGCTTTCTTT
.	TRBV30	.	TRBJ1-3	CAWSSGSGNTIYF	TGTGCCTGGAGTTCAGGGTCTGGAAACACCATATATTTT
.	TRBV30	.	TRBJ1-1	CAWSPSTKGMNTEAFF	TGTGCCTGGAGTCCGAGTACAAAGGGGATGAACACTGAAGCTTTCTTT
.	TRBV7-6	.	TRBJ2-5	CASSLMVDKRSLETQYF	TGTGCCAGCAGCTTAATGGTAGACAAACGTTCGTTAGAGACCCAGTACTTC
.	TRBV5-1	.	TRBJ1-2	CASSLASKAGHYGYTF	TGCGCCAGCAGCTTAGCATCTAAAGCAGGGCACTATGGCTACACCTTC
.	TRBV9	.	TRBJ2-1	CASSLSAADNEQFF	TGTGCCAGCAGCCTCAGTGCGGCAGACAATGAGCAGTTCTTC
TRBD2	TRBV6-5	.	TRBJ2-1	CASSLTSGSYNEQFF	TGTGCCAGCAGTTTGACTAGCGGATCCTACAATGAGCAGTTCTTC
TRBD2	TRBV5-6	.	TRBJ2-7	CASSLRLAGGGEQYF	TGTGCCAGCAGCTTGCGTCTAGCGGGAGGTGGAGAGCAGTACTTC
.	TRBV15	.	TRBJ2-2	CATSRWGLNTGELFF	TGTGCCACCAGCAGGTGGGGGCTGAACACCGGGGAGCTGTTTTTT
.	TRBV6-5	.	TRBJ2-3	CASRGRPEFDTQYF	TGTGCCAGCAGAGGACGCCCGGAGTTTGATACGCAGTATTTT
.	TRBV6-1	.	TRBJ2-3	CASSEVGRGKPTDTQYF	TGTGCCAGCAGTGAAGTAGGGCGGGGTAAACCCACAGATACGCAGTATTTT
.	TRBV30	.	TRBJ1-5	CAWTDSVVGQPQHF	TGTGCCTGGACGGACAGCGTGGTGGGGCAGCCCCAGCATTTT
.	TRBV11-2	.	TRBJ2-7	CASSLVAGPYEQYF	TGTGCCAGCAGCTTAGTGGCCGGGCCCTACGAGCAGTACTTC
TRBD1	TRBV29-1	many	TRBJ1-1	CSVEQGKAEAFF	TGCAGCGTGGAACAGGGGAAGGCTGAAGCTTTCTTT
TRBD2	TRBV7-8	.	TRBJ2-5	CASSPSGVGTQYF	TGTGCCAGCAGCCCTAGCGGGGTGGGGACCCAGTACTTC
TRBD1	TRBV7-6	once	TRBJ1-2	CASSPGQGAVGYTF	TGTGCCAGCAGCCCTGGACAGGGGGCCGTTGGCTACACCTTC
.	TRBV12-5	.	TRBJ2-5	CASAKSSTGQETQYF	TGTGCTAGTGCCAAGTCATCCACAGGCCAAGAGACCCAGTACTTC
.	TRBV7-9	.	TRBJ2-3	CASSLALGPATDTQYF	TGTGCCAGCAGCTTAGCCCTGGGACCAGCCACAGATACGCAGTATTTT
.	TRBV9	.	TRBJ2-7	CASSVSGYSYEQYF	TGTGCCAGCAGCGTCTCTGGGTACTCCTACGAGCAGTACTTC
TRBD2	TRBV28	.	TRBJ2-7	CASSPPQRGLREQYF	TGTGCCAGCAGTCCCCCTCAGCGGGGGCTAAGGGAGCAGTACTTC
.	TRBV7-2	.	TRBJ1-6	CASSPASTLHF	TGTGCCAGCAGCCCCGCTTCCACCCTCCACTTT
TRBD1	TRBV2	.	TRBJ1-1	CASSEERQGTEAFF	TGTGCCAGCAGTGAAGAGAGACAGGGGACTGAAGCTTTCTTT
TRBD2	TRBV5-1	once	TRBJ2-1	CASSLRLAGDEQFF	TGCGCCAGCAGTCTACGACTAGCCGGCGATGAGCAGTTCTTC
TRBD1	TRBV11-2	.	TRBJ2-5	CASSTRTGGRYQETQYF	TGTGCCAGCAGCACCCGGACAGGGGGCAGGTACCAAGAGACCCAGTACTTC
.	TRBV6-1	few	TRBJ2-6	CASREAGSGANVLTF	TGTGCCAGCAGAGAAGCGGGCTCTGGGGCCAACGTCCTGACTTTC
TRBD1	TRBV2	.	TRBJ1-5	CASSQARTGGHSNQPQHF	TGTGCCAGCAGTCAAGCCCGGACAGGGGGCCATAGCAATCAGCCCCAGCATTTT
TRBD1	TRBV2	.	TRBJ1-2	CASSEDRAIVYGYTF	TGTGCCAGCAGTGAGGACAGGGCAATAGTATATGGCTACACCTTC
TRBD2	TRBV10-1	.	TRBJ2-1	CASSESRAGGNNEQFF	TGCGCCAGCAGTGAGTCGAGAGCGGGAGGGAACAATGAGCAGTTCTTC
TRBD2	TRBV28	.	TRBJ2-1	CASRKTSSEQFF	TGTGCCAGTCGTAAGACTAGCTCTGAGCAGTTCTTC
TRBD2	TRBV10-3	.	TRBJ2-1	CAISESGGAFF	TGTGCCATCAGTGAATCCGGGGGGGCTTTCTTC
.	TRBV5-4	.	TRBJ2-7	CASSLGQASYEQYF	TGTGCCAGCAGCTTGGGGCAGGCCTCCTACGAGCAGTACTTC
TRBD2	TRBV10-2	.	TRBJ2-3	CASRAGGADTQYF	TGCGCCAGCAGGGCGGGAGGCGCAGATACGCAGTATTTT
.	TRBV7-9	.	TRBJ1-5	CASSPSGWPQHF	TGTGCCAGCAGCCCATCAGGGTGGCCCCAGCATTTT
.	TRBV6-6	.	TRBJ2-2	CASSYSRGPKSGELFF	TGTGCCAGCAGTTACAGCCGGGGGCCGAAGTCCGGGGAGCTGTTTTTT
TRBD1	TRBV2	.	TRBJ2-2	CASRTGGIDTGELFF	TGTGCCAGCAGAACAGGGGGCATCGACACCGGGGAGCTGTTTTTT
TRBD1	TRBV10-3	.	TRBJ2-2	CAISGTGSTGELFF	TGTGCCATCAGTGGGACAGGGTCCACCGGGGAGCTGTTTTTT
.	TRBV6-6	.	TRBJ2-7	CASSLESTYEQYF	TGTGCCAGCAGTTTAGAAAGCACCTACGAGCAGTACTTC
TRBD2	TRBV4-2	few	TRBJ2-3	CASSPGLAGGPSTDTQYF	TGTGCCAGCAGCCCCGGACTAGCGGGGGGTCCTAGCACAGATACGCAGTATTTT
.	TRBV9	.	TRBJ1-6	CASSVGTGSHSPLHF	TGTGCCAGCAGCGTAGGTACAGGAAGTCATTCACCCCTCCACTTT
.	TRBV20-1	.	TRBJ1-2	CSAWGREGYTF	TGCAGTGCTTGGGGGCGCGAAGGCTACACCTTC
TRBD2	TRBV5-4	.	TRBJ2-5	CASSLDRGGQETQYF	TGTGCCAGCAGCTTGGACCGGGGGGGCCAAGAGACCCAGTACTTC
TRBD2	TRBV4-1	.	TRBJ2-7	CASSQGLAGGTYEQYF	TGCGCCAGCAGCCAAGGACTAGCGGGGGGAACCTACGAGCAGTACTTC
.	TRBV9	.	TRBJ2-2	CASSGPGRRTGELFF	TGTGCCAGCAGCGGACCGGGACGCCGCACCGGGGAGCTGTTTTTT
.	TRBV15	.	TRBJ2-5	CATSRGGGRQETQYF	TGTGCCACCAGCAGGGGGGGAGGCCGACAAGAGACCCAGTACTTC
.	TRBV2	.	TRBJ1-4	CASSGEAAWNEKLFF	TGTGCCAGCAGTGGGGAGGCGGCCTGGAATGAAAAACTGTTTTTT
.	TRBV6-1	few	TRBJ1-3	CASSRDSGNTIYF	TGTGCCAGCAGTAGAGATTCTGGAAACACCATATATTTT
TRBD1	TRBV5-6	many	TRBJ2-7	CASSLVYRGREQYF	TGTGCCAGCAGCTTGGTTTACAGGGGGAGGGAGCAGTACTTC
.	TRBV10-1	.	TRBJ2-7	CASSEGGSYEQYF	TGCGCCAGCAGTGAAGGGGGGTCCTACGAGCAGTACTTC